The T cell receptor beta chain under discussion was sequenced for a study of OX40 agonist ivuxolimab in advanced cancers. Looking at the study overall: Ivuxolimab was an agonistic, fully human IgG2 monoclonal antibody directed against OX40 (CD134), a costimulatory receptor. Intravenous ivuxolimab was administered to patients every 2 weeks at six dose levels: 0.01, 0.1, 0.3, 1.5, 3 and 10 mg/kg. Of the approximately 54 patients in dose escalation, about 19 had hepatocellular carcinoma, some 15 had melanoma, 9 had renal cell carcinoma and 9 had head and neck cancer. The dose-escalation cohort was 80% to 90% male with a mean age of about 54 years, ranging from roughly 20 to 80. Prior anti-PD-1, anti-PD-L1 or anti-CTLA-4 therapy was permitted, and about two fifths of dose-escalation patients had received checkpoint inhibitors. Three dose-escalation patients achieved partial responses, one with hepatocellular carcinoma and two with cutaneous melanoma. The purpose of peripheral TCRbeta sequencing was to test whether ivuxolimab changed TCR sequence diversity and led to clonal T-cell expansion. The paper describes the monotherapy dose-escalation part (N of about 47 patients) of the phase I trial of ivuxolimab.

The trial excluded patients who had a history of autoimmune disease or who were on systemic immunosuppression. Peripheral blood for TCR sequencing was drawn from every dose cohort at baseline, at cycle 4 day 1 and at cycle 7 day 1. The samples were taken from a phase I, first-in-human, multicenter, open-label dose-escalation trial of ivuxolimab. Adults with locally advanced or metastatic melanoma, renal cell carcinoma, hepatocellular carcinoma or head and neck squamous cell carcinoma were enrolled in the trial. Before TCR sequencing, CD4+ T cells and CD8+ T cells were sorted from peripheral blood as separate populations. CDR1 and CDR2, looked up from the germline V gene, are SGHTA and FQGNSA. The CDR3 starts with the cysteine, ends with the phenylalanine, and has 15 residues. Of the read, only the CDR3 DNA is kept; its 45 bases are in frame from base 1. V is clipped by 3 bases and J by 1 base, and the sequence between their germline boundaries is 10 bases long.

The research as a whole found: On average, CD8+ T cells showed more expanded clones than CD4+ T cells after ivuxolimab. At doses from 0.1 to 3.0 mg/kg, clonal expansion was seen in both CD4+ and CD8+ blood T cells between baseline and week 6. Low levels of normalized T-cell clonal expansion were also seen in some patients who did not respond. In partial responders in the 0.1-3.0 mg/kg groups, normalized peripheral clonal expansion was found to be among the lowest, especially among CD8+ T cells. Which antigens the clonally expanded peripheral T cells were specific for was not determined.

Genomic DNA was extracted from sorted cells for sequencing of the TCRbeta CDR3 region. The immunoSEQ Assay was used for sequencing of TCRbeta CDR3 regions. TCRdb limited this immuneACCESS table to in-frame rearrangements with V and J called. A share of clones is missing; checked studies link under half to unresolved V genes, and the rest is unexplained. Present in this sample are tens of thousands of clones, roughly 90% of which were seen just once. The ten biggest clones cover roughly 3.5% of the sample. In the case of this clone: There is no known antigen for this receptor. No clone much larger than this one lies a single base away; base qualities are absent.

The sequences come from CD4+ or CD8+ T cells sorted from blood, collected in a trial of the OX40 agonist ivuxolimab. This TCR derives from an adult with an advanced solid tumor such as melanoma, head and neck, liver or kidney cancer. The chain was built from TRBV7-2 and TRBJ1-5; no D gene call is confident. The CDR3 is CASSFIGMSNQPQHF. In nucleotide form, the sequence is TGTGCCAGCAGCTTTATAGGGATGAGCAATCAGCCCCAGCATTTT.